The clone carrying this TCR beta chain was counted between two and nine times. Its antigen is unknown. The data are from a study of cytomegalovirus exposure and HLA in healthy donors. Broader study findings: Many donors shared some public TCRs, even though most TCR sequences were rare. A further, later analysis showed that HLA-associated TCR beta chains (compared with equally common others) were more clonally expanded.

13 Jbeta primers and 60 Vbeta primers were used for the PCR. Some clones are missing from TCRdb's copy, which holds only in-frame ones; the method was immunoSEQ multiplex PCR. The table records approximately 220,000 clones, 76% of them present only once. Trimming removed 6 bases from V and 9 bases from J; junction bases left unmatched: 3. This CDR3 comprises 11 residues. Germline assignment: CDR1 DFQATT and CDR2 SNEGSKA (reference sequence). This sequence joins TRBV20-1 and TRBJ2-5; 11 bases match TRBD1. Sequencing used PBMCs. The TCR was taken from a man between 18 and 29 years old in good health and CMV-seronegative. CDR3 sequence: CSASGQGAQYF. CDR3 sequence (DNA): TGCAGTGCATCGGGACAGGGGGCCCAGTACTTC.